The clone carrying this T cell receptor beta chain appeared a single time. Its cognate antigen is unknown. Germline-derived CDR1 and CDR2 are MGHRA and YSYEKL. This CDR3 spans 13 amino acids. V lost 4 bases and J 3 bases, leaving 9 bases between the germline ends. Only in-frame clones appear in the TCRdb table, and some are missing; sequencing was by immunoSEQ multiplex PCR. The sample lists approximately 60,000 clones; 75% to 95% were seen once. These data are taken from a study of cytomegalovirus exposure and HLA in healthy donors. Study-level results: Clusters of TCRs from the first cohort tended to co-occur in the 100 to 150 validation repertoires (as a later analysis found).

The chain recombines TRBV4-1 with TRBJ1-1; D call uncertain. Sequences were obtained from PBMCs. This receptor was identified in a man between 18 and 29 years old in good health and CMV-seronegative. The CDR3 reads CASSRQVDTEAFF. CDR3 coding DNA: TGCGCCAGCAGCCGGCAGGTGGACACTGAAGCTTTCTTT.